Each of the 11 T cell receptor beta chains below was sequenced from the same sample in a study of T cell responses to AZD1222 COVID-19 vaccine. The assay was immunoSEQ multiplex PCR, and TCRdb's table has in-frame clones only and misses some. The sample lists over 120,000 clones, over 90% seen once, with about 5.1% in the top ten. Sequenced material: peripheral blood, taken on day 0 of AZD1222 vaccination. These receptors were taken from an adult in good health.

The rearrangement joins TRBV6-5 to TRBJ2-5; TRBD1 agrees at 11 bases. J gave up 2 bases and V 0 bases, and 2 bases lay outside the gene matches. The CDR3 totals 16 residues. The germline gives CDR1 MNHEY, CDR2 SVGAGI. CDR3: CASSYSGTGGQETQYF. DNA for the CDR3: TGTGCCAGCAGTTACTCCGGGACAGGGGGTCAAGAGACCCAGTACTTC.

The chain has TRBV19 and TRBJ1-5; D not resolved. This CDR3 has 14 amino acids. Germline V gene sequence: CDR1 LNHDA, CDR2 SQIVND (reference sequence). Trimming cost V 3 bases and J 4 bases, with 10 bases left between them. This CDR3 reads CASSIRANNQPQHF. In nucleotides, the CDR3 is TGTGCCAGTAGTATTAGAGCAAATAATCAGCCCCAGCATTTT.

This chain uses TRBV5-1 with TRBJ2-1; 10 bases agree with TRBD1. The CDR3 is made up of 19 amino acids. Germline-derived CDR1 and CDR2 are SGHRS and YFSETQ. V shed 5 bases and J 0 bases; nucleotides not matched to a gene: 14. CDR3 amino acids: CASSRDRGDYMSSYNEQFF. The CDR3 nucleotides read TGCGCCAGCAGTCGGGACAGGGGCGACTATATGAGCTCCTACAATGAGCAGTTCTTC.

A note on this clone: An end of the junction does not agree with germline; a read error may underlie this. The CDR3 sequence is CSVDTNTQYF. As DNA, the CDR3 is TGCAGCGTCGACACAAATACGCAGTATTTT. The chain couples TRBV29-1 to TRBJ2-3, with D hard to call. Per germline, CDR1 SQVTM and CDR2 ANQGSEA. The CDR3 sequence is 10 residues long.

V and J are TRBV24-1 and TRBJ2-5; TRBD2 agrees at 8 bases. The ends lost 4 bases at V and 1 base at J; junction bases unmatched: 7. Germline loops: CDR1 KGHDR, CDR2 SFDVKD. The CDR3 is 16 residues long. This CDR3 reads CATSELSGTRQETQYF. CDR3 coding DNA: TGTGCCACCAGTGAACTTAGCGGGACCCGCCAAGAGACCCAGTACTTC.

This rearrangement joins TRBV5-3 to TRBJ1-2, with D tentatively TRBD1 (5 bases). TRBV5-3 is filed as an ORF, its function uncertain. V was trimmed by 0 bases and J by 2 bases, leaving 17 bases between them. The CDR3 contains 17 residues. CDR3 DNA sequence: TGTGCCAGAAGCTTGGGCGACTCGGGACGGATGAACTATGGCTACACCTTC. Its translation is CARSLGDSGRMNYGYTF.

The CDR3 region is CASSPSGTSVTYEQYF. The CDR3 DNA reads TGTGCCAGCAGCCCGTCCGGGACTAGCGTTACCTACGAGCAGTACTTC. The V gene is TRBV28, the J gene TRBJ2-7; the match to TRBD2 covers 10 bases. Looked up from germline, CDR1 is MDHEN and CDR2 is SYDVKM. V lost 6 bases, J lost 2 bases, and 10 bases stayed unmatched. CDR3 length equals 16 residues.

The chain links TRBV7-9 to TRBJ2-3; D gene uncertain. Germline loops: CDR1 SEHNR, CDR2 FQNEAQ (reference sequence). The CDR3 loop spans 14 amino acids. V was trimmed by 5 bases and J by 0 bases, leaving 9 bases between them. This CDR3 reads CASSLVLSTDTQYF. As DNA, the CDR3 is TGTGCCAGCAGCCTCGTCCTGAGCACAGATACGCAGTATTTT. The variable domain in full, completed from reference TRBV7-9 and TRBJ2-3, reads DTGVSQNPRHKITKRGQNVTFRCDPISEHNRLYWYRQTLGQGPEFLTYFQNEAQLEKSRLLSDRFSAERPKGSFSTLEIQRTEQGDSAMYLCASSLVLSTDTQYFGPGTRLTVL.

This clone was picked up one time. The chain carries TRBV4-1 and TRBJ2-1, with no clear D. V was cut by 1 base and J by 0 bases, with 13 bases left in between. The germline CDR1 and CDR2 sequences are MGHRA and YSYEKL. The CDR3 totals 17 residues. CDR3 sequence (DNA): TGCGCCAGCAGCCAAGCCGACTCGGCTAGCTCCTACAATGAGCAGTTCTTC. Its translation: CASSQADSASSYNEQFF.

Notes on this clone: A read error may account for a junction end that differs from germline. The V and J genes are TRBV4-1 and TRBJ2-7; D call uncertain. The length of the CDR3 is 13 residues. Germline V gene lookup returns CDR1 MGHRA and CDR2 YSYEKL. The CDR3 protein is CASSQGQSFEQYF. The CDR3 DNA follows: TGCGCCAGCAGCCAAGGCCAGTCCTTCGAGCAGTACTTC.

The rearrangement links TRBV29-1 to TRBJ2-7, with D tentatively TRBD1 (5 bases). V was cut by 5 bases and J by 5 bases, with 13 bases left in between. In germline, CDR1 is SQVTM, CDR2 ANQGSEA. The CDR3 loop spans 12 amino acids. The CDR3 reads CSVKPGWDEQYF. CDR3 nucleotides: TGCAGCGTTAAGCCAGGGTGGGACGAGCAGTACTTC.